This T cell receptor (beta chain) was captured in a study of T cell changes during pregnancy in multiple sclerosis (dated by TCRdb to between 2018 and 2021). For the study in its entirety: The study examined how the T cell repertoire changed over the course of pregnancy in women with multiple sclerosis.

For CDR1 and CDR2, the germline V gene lists SGHRS and YFSETQ. The CDR3 starts with the cysteine, ends with the phenylalanine, and has 14 residues. The only DNA kept is the CDR3, 42 bases in frame from the first base. V and J lose 3 bases and 9 bases, and a span of 16 bases separates them. Libraries were built with the immunoSEQ multiplex PCR assay. The clones in this table, taken by TCRdb from immuneACCESS, are in-frame only. Not every clone is retained; where verified, under half of the shortfall comes from an unresolved V gene, and the cause of the rest is unknown. The sample table shows approximately 50,000 clones, and approximately 90% are seen once. The leading ten clones occupy nearly 0.4% of the sample. A note on this clone: No antigen is known for it. Per-nucleotide qualities are absent, and no much larger clonotype sits a single base away.

The sequences come from CD4+ T cells from peripheral blood mononuclear cells, collected after pregnancy. This TCR came from a female donor with multiple sclerosis, enrolled in a pregnancy study. The chain is encoded by TRBV5-1 joined to TRBJ2-1; TRBD1 is a possible D gene, resting on 6 matching bases. CDR3 sequence: CASSWPAGAGEQFF. The bases read TGCGCCAGCAGCTGGCCGGCAGGGGCGGGTGAGCAGTTCTTC.